These 24 T cell receptor beta chains share one sample of origin, sequenced in a study of response to subunit inactivated influenza vaccine. A single record per CDR3 protein comes from TCRdb applying MiXCR to the RT-PCR reads. The sample lists about 520,000 distinct CDR3 sequences; 7.2% were seen once. Here the sequenced sample was PBMCs from blood, taken 23 months after vaccination. These receptors were taken from a man between 50 and 69 years old who received an inactivated influenza vaccine.

For the CDR3, the DNA is TGTGCCAGCAGTTTCGGGCGCGGGGGGCCAGCTTTCTTT. Its protein is CASSFGRGGPAFF. The chain combines TRBV12-3 or TRBV12-4 with TRBJ1-1, with D perhaps matching TRBD1 (6 bases). The CDR3 is 13 residues long. The ends were cut back, 3 bases at V and 10 bases at J, with 15 bases in the middle.

The rearrangement links TRBV24-1 to TRBJ2-1, with D unresolved. The CDR3 contains 14 residues. Per germline, CDR1 KGHDR and CDR2 SFDVKD. Trimming took 3 bases from V and 7 from J, leaving 12 bases between them. DNA for the CDR3: TGTGCCACCAGTGATACCGACGTAGGTAATGAGCAGTTCTTC. Translation: CATSDTDVGNEQFF.

This clonotype has only a few counts. V is TRBV4-2 and J is TRBJ2-2, with 7 positions matching TRBD1. Per germline, CDR1 LGHNA and CDR2 YNFKEQ. The CDR3 consists of 15 residues. The junction had 9 bases not matched to a gene; V was cut back by 5 bases and J by 6 bases. The CDR3 region is CASSEAQGSSGELFF. The CDR3 bases are TGTGCCAGCAGCGAAGCACAGGGGTCGTCCGGGGAGCTGTTTTTT.

This rearrangement joins TRBV28 to TRBJ2-2, with no clear D. CDR3 length: 14 residues. Germline V lookup: CDR1 MDHEN, CDR2 SYDVKM. V dropped 1 base and J dropped 9 bases, with 12 bases sitting between them. The CDR3 DNA reads TGTGCCAGCAGTTTATCCCCAACGGCCCGGGAGCTGTTTTTT. Translated: CASSLSPTARELFF.

The rearrangement joins TRBV18 to TRBJ1-4; D gene uncertain. Germline CDR1 and CDR2: KGHSH and LQKENI. Deletions cut 2 bases from V and 3 bases from J, with 13 bases between. This CDR3 contains 16 residues. This CDR3 is CASSPTTRTANEKLFF. DNA of the CDR3: TGTGCCAGCTCACCAACTACACGGACGGCTAATGAAAAACTGTTTTTT.

This clonotype was recorded a few times. The CDR3, as DNA: TGTGCCAGCAGCTTTTATGGGACACAGGCCAACGTCCTGACTTTC. Encoded protein: CASSFYGTQANVLTF. The genes are TRBV7-2 and TRBJ2-6, with D perhaps matching TRBD1 (6 bases). CDR1 SGHTA and CDR2 FQGNSA come from the germline V gene. CDR3 length equals 15 residues. Trimming cost V 3 bases and J 6 bases, with 12 bases left between them.

At least ten counts were recorded for this clonotype. The chain joins TRBV4-3 to TRBJ2-7, with a weak D call TRBD2 (5 bases). CDR1 and CDR2 from the germline V gene are LGHNA and YSLEER. V dropped 0 bases and J dropped 7 bases, with 7 bases sitting between them. The CDR3 covers 12 residues. The CDR3 DNA follows: TGCGCCAGCAGCCAAGACCGGGGTGAGCAGTACTTC. Its translation is CASSQDRGEQYF.

This clonotype was picked up a small number of times. This chain links TRBV20-1 with TRBJ2-2; D is undetermined. With 2 bases removed from V and 0 bases from J, the gap between germline ends came to 7 bases. Germline V gene data show CDR1 as DFQATT and CDR2 as SNEGSKA (reference sequence). This CDR3 has 14 residues. The CDR3 region has the DNA TGCAGTGCTAGACTACAGACGAACACCGGGGAGCTGTTTTTT. This encodes CSARLQTNTGELFF.

This clonotype was seen only a few times. The genes are TRBV7-9 and TRBJ2-5; the match to TRBD1 covers 9 bases. The CDR3 length is 15 residues. The ends lost 6 bases at V and 5 bases at J; junction bases unmatched: 10. CDR1 and CDR2 from the germline V gene are SEHNR and FQNEAQ (reference sequence). CDR3 DNA sequence: TGTGCCAGCAGGGGGACAGGGACGGTTGGTGAGACCCAGTACTTC. Amino acid sequence: CASRGTGTVGETQYF.

This clonotype was observed at least ten times. The genes are TRBV6-1 and TRBJ2-1, with TRBD2 matching over 7 bases. J was trimmed by 0 bases and V by 7 bases; bases with no gene match: 3. The CDR3 is 14 amino acids. Germline values: CDR1 MNHNS, CDR2 SASEGT. The CDR3 bases are TGTGCCAGCACAGGGACTACCTCCTACAATGAGCAGTTCTTC. It encodes CASTGTTSYNEQFF.

This clonotype was observed many times. V gene TRBV12-3 or TRBV12-4 combines with J gene TRBJ1-1; TRBD1 matches at 7 bases. The CDR3 runs to 12 residues. V was clipped by 3 bases and J by 6 bases; unmatched bases: 1. This CDR3 reads CASSFGQAEAFF. Here the CDR3 DNA reads TGTGCCAGCAGTTTCGGACAGGCTGAAGCTTTCTTT.

This clonotype was detected a few times. The V gene is TRBV5-1, the J gene TRBJ1-4; 8 nucleotides align to TRBD1. CDR1 SGHRS and CDR2 YFSETQ come from the germline V gene. Germline trimming cut 4 bases from V and 6 bases from J; bases unmatched to any gene: 5. The CDR3 loop spans 14 amino acids. CDR3 sequence reads: CASSPGGADEKLFF. In nucleotides, the CDR3 is TGCGCCAGCAGCCCAGGGGGCGCGGATGAAAAACTGTTTTTT.

The rearrangement uses TRBV5-1 and TRBJ2-1; D tentatively fits TRBD1 or TRBD2 (5 bases each). Per germline, CDR1 SGHRS and CDR2 YFSETQ. This CDR3 is 15 amino acids long. Trimming left V 1 base short and J 8 bases short, with 16 bases between. In DNA form, the CDR3 reads TGCGCCAGCAGCTTGCAGGGAGTAGGCCGAGATGAGCAGTTCTTC. Protein product: CASSLQGVGRDEQFF. Together with reference TRBV5-1 and TRBJ2-1, the CDR3 gives the full variable domain: KAGVTQTPRYLIKTRGQQVTLSCSPISGHRSVSWYQQTPGQGLQFLFEYFSETQRNKGNFPGRFSGRQFSNSRSEMNVSTLELGDSALYLCASSLQGVGRDEQFFGPGTRLTVL.

This clonotype was detected many times. The chain carries TRBV12-3 or TRBV12-4 and TRBJ2-2; D could derive from TRBD1 or TRBD2 (5 bases each). The CDR3 has 13 amino acids. V was clipped by 7 bases and J by 6 bases, with 12 bases between them. Here the CDR3 reads CASTHLGAGELFF. The CDR3 bases are TGTGCCAGCACCCATTTGGGGGCCGGGGAGCTGTTTTTT.

The chain employs TRBV7-8 and TRBJ2-3, with TRBD1 matching over 11 bases. The CDR3 is 16 residues long. CDR1 is SGHVS, CDR2 FQNEAQ, per germline. J was trimmed by 5 bases and V by 3 bases; bases with no gene match: 7. The CDR3 bases are TGTGCCAGCAGCTTGGCGGGACAGGGGGGAGGAGATACGCAGTATTTT. Amino acids: CASSLAGQGGGDTQYF.

The CDR3 protein is CASSLSLAGPYEQYF. CDR3 DNA sequence: TGCGCCAGCAGCTTGTCACTAGCGGGCCCGTACGAGCAGTACTTC. V and J are TRBV5-1 and TRBJ2-7; 9 bases align to TRBD2. Germline V CDR1 and CDR2: SGHRS, YFSETQ. V lost 1 base and J lost 4; bases outside the gene matches: 6. There are 15 residues in the CDR3.

The chain combines TRBV5-4 with TRBJ1-1, with 7 positions matching TRBD1. The CDR3 runs to 15 residues. Germline CDR1 is SGHNT and CDR2 is YYREEE (reference sequence). The V segment lost 4 bases and the J segment 3 bases; nucleotides outside the gene matches: 9. In DNA form, the CDR3 reads TGTGCCAGCAGCCCAGAACAGGGGAGGTACACTGAAGCTTTCTTT. Translating it yields CASSPEQGRYTEAFF.

This clonotype was counted a few times. The V call is TRBV20-1, the J call TRBJ2-2; D ambiguous. V was shortened by 5 bases and J by 7 bases, with 8 bases between the two germline ends. In germline, CDR1 is DFQATT, CDR2 SNEGSKA (reference sequence). The CDR3 spans 11 residues. The CDR3 protein is CSAGMGGELFF. CDR3 sequence (DNA): TGCAGTGCTGGGATGGGCGGGGAGCTGTTTTTT.

At least ten counts were recorded for this clonotype. V usage is TRBV29-1 and J usage is TRBJ2-7, with a tentative D call TRBD1 (6 bases). Germline V CDR1 and CDR2: SQVTM, ANQGSEA. This CDR3 comprises 14 residues. Trimming took 6 bases from V and 5 from J, leaving 20 bases between them. The CDR3 nucleotides read TGCAGCGTACTAGGTAACAGGGAGAGTAACGAGCAGTACTTC. It translates to CSVLGNRESNEQYF.

In this sample, this clonotype turned up a few times. The V and J genes are TRBV15 and TRBJ2-2; D ambiguous. The V and J ends lost 0 bases and 1 base respectively, with 9 bases between them. The CDR3 is 16 amino acids. Germline V lookup: CDR1 LNHNV, CDR2 YYDKDF (reference sequence). CDR3 amino acids: CATSRDPPGNTGELFF. The CDR3 DNA follows: TGTGCCACCAGCAGAGATCCCCCGGGGAACACCGGGGAGCTGTTTTTT.

This clonotype occurred a few times. CDR3: CASSLTVRGRNSPLHF. CDR3 nucleotides: TGTGCCAGCAGCTTAACAGTCAGGGGACGAAATTCACCCCTCCACTTT. The chain joins TRBV7-8 to TRBJ1-6; D may be TRBD1 (6 bases). The CDR3 sequence is 16 residues long. Germline V gene lookup returns CDR1 SGHVS and CDR2 FQNEAQ. Trimming took 2 bases from V and 7 from J, leaving 15 bases between them.

The chain joins TRBV12-3 or TRBV12-4 to TRBJ1-5; no reliable D call. The V gene lost 1 base and the J gene lost 2 bases, with 9 bases spanning the gap. This CDR3 is built from 15 residues. CDR3 protein: CASSLGAAGNQPQHF. The CDR3 DNA is TGTGCCAGCAGTTTAGGGGCTGCTGGCAATCAGCCCCAGCATTTT.

The chain employs TRBV6-1 and TRBJ2-7, with D unresolved. This CDR3 has 12 residues. The germline CDR1 and CDR2 sequences are MNHNS and SASEGT. V gave up 2 bases and J gave up 4 bases, with 6 bases separating them. The DNA for the CDR3 is TGTGCCAGCAGTGAAACCCAGTACGAGCAGTACTTC. It specifies CASSETQYEQYF.

The chain employs TRBV10-3 and TRBJ1-1; tentatively, D is TRBD1 (5 bases). Germline values: CDR1 ENHRY, CDR2 SYGVKD. With 10 bases removed from V and 3 bases from J, the gap between germline ends came to 12 bases. The CDR3 length is 12 residues. In DNA, the CDR3 is TGTGCCACCGGGGGGGTTGACACTGAAGCTTTCTTT. The encoded protein is CATGGVDTEAFF.